Only a few counts were recorded for the clone carrying this TCR beta chain. Its antigen remains unidentified. The CDR3 extends over 16 amino acids. Germline-derived CDR1 and CDR2 are DFQATT and SNEGSKA (reference sequence). Trimming cost V 0 bases and J 1 base, with 15 bases left between them. The data originate from a study of early T cells in non-severe SARS-CoV-2 infection. In the study overall: The chains were unpaired, and the sequenced material was bulk RNA from unsorted whole blood. Study-wide points: CD4 and private specificities were missed by VDJdb matching, which favored anti-spike CD8 responses.

Individual cDNA molecules were tagged with unique molecular identifiers, the study reported. TCRdb reprocessed the 5' RACE reads with MiXCR, giving one entry per CDR3 protein. The data hold about 52,000 distinct CDR3 sequences, with 9.5% to 12% observed a single time. V usage is TRBV20-1 and J usage is TRBJ1-2; maybe TRBD1 (6 bases). This TCR was sampled from an adult who was a healthcare worker with PCR-confirmed SARS-CoV-2 infection or an uninfected control (not recorded which). Sequences were obtained from whole blood. CDR3 sequence reads: CSARDSGGGYNYGYTF. The CDR3 bases are TGCAGTGCTAGAGATTCAGGAGGGGGGTATAACTATGGCTACACCTTC.